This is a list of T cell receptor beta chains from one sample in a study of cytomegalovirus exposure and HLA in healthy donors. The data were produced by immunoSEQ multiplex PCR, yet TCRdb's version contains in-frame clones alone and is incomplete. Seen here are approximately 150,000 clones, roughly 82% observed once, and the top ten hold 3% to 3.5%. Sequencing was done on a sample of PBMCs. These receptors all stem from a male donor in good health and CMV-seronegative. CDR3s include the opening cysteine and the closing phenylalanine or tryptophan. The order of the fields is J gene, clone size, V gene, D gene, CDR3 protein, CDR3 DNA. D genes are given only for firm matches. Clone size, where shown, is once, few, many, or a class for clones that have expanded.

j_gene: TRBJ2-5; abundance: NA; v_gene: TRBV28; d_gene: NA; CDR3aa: CASSVRGGRGYQETQYF; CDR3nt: TGTGCCAGCAGCGTACGGGGGGGCAGGGGGTACCAAGAGACCCAGTACTTC
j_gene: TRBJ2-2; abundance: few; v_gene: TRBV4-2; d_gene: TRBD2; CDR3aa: CASSQPTGSGGDPNTGELFF; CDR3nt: TGTGCCAGCAGCCAACCCACCGGGAGCGGGGGGGACCCGAACACCGGGGAGCTGTTTTTT
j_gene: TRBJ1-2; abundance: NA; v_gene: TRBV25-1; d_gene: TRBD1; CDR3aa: CASSEYGGRGNYGYTF; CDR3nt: TGTGCCAGCAGTGAATATGGGGGCAGGGGGAACTATGGCTACACCTTC
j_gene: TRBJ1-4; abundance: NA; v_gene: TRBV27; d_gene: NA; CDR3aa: CASSSLGGNEKLFF; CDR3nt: TGTGCCAGCAGTTCCCTAGGCGGTAATGAAAAACTGTTTTTT
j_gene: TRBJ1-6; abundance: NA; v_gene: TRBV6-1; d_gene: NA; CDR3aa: CARGEGSYNSPLHF; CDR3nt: TGTGCCAGGGGGGAGGGCTCCTATAATTCACCCCTCCACTTT
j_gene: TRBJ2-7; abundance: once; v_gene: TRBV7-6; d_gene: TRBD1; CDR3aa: CASSRTPGQGEEQYF; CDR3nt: TGTGCCAGCAGCCGTACTCCGGGACAGGGGGAGGAGCAGTACTTC
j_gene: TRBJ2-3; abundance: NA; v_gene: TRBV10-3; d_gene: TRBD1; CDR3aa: CAISFAPQGATDTQYF; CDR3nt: TGTGCCATCTCCTTCGCCCCCCAGGGGGCCACAGATACGCAGTATTTT
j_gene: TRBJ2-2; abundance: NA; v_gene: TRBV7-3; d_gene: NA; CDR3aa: CASSRPGGADTGELFF; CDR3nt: TGTGCCAGCAGCCGACCTGGGGGGGCCGACACCGGGGAGCTGTTTTTT
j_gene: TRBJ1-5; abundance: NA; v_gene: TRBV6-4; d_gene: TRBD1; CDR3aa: CASSAGVNDREANQPQHF; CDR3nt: TGTGCCAGCAGTGCCGGAGTTAATGACAGGGAAGCAAATCAGCCCCAGCATTTT
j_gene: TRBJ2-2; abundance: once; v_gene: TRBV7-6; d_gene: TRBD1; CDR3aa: CASSLLGQGPRSNTGGLFF; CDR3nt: TGTGCCAGCAGCCTTTTGGGACAGGGGCCCCGCTCGAACACCGGGGGGCTGTTTTTT
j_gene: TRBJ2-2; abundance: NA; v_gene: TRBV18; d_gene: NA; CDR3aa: CASSPAAGFTGELFF; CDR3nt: TGTGCCAGCTCACCAGCGGCAGGGTTCACCGGGGAGCTGTTTTTT
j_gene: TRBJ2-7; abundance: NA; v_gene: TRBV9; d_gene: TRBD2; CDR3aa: CASSVTIAGGTGEQYF; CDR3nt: TGTGCCAGCAGCGTAACCATAGCGGGAGGAACGGGGGAGCAGTACTTC
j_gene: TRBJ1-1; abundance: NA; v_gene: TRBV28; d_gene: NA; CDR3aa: CASSYYDRVNTEAFF; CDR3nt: TGTGCCAGCAGTTACTACGACCGAGTAAACACTGAAGCTTTCTTT
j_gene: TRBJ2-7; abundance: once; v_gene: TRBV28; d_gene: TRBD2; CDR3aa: CASRPGLAGEQYF; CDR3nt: TGTGCCAGCAGGCCGGGACTAGCGGGGGAGCAGTACTTC
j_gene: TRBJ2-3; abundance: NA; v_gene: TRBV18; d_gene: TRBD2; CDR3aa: CASSRVAGADTQYF; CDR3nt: TGTGCCAGCTCACGGGTAGCGGGGGCAGATACGCAGTATTTT
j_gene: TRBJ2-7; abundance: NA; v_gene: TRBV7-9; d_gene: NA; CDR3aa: CASSLLEGRSSYEQYF; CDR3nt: TGTGCCAGCAGCTTACTCGAGGGCCGGAGCTCCTACGAGCAGTACTTC
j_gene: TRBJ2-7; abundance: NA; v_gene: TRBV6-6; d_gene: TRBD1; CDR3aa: CASSGRTGGPHEQYF; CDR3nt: TGTGCCAGCAGTGGCCGCACAGGGGGCCCCCACGAGCAGTACTTC
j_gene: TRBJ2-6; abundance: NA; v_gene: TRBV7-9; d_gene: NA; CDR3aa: CASSFRTDTGPGANVLTF; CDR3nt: TGTGCCAGCAGCTTTCGAACCGACACTGGGCCAGGGGCCAACGTCCTGACTTTC
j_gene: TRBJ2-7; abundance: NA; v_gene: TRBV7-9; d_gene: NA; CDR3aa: CSSSLWGLSSYEQYF; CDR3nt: TGTTCCAGCAGCTTGTGGGGACTCAGCTCCTACGAGCAGTACTTC
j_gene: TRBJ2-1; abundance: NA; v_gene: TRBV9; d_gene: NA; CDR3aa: CASSVGGSVYNEQFF; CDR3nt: TGTGCCAGCAGCGTAGGCGGCTCAGTGTACAATGAGCAGTTCTTC
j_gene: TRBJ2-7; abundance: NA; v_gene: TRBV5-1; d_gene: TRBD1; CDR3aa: CASSLTGGRYEQYF; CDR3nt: TGCGCCAGCAGCTTGACAGGGGGCAGGTACGAGCAGTACTTC
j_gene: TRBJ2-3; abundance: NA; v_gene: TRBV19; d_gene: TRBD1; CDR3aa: CASGGQGADTQYF; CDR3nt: TGTGCCAGTGGGGGTCAGGGGGCAGATACGCAGTATTTT
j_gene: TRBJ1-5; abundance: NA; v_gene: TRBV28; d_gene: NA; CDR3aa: CASSSRGQPQHF; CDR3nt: TGTGCCAGCAGTTCCCGGGGTCAGCCCCAGCATTTT
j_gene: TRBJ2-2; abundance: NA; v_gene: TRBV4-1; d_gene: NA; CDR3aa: CASSHVTGTGELFF; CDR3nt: TGCGCCAGCAGCCACGTGACGGGCACCGGGGAGCTGTTTTTT
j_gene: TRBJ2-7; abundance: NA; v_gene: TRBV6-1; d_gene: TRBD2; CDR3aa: CASSEIGERELAGIFYEQYF; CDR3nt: TGTGCCAGCAGTGAAATAGGGGAGAGGGAGCTAGCGGGAATATTTTACGAGCAGTACTTC
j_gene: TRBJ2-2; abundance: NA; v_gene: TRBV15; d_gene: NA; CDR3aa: CATSNLAGNAGELFF; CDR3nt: TGTGCCACCAGCAACTTGGCAGGCAACGCCGGGGAGCTGTTTTTT
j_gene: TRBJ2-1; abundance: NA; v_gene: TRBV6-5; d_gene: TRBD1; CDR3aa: CASSRGQGAEQFF; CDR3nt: TGTGCCAGCAGTCGGGGACAGGGGGCTGAGCAGTTCTTC
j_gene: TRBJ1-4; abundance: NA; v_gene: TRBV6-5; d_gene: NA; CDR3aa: CASATENEKLFF; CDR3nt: TGTGCCAGCGCGACGGAGAATGAAAAACTGTTTTTT
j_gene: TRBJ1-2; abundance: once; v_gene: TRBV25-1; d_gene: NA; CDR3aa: CASGGASPAYGYTF; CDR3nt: TGTGCCAGCGGCGGGGCCTCGCCGGCCTATGGCTACACCTTC
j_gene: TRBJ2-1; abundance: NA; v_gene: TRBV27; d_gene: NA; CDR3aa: CASSFVGGLNEQFF; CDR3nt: TGTGCCAGCAGTTTTGTGGGGGGGCTAAATGAGCAGTTCTTC
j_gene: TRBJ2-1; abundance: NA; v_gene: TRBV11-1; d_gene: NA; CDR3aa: CASSLATYSYNEQFF; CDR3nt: TGTGCCAGCAGCTTAGCTACCTACTCCTACAATGAGCAGTTCTTC
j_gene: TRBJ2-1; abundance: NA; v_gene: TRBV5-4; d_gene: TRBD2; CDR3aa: CASSPPGTRLFNEQFF; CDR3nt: TGTGCCAGCAGCCCACCGGGGACTAGGCTTTTCAATGAGCAGTTCTTC
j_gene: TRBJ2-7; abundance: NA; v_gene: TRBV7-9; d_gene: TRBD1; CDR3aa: CASSPGTGGKTEQYF; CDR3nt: TGTGCCAGCAGCCCCGGGACAGGGGGGAAAACAGAGCAGTACTTC
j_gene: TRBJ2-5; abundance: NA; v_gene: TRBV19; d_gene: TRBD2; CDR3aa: CASCDGGAEETQYF; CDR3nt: TGTGCCAGTTGTGACGGGGGGGCGGAAGAGACCCAGTACTTC
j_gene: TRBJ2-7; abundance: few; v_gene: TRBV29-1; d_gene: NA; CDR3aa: CSVEVQEPATYEQYF; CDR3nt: TGCAGCGTTGAAGTTCAGGAACCAGCCACCTACGAGCAGTACTTC
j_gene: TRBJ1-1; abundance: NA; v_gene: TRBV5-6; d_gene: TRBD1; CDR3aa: CASSFGQGNTEAFF; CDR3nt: TGTGCCAGCAGCTTTGGACAGGGGAACACTGAAGCTTTCTTT
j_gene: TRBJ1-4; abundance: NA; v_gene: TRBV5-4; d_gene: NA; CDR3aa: CASSFKQGTNEKLFF; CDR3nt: TGTGCCAGCAGCTTCAAACAGGGTACTAATGAAAAACTGTTTTTT
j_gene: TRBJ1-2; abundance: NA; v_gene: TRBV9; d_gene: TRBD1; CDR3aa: CASSTGVDYGYTF; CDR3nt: TGTGCCAGCAGCACAGGGGTGGACTATGGCTACACCTTC
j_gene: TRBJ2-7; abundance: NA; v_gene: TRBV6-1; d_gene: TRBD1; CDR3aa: CASSEAGTGAPEQYF; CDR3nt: TGTGCCAGCAGTGAAGCAGGGACAGGAGCTCCCGAGCAGTACTTC
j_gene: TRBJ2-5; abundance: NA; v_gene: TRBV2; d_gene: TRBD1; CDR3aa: CANTPDREETQYF; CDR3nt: TGTGCCAATACCCCGGACAGGGAAGAGACCCAGTACTTC
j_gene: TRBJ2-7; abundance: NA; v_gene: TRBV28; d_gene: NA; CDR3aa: CASSLASERAYEQYF; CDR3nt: TGTGCCAGCAGTTTGGCTTCGGAAAGAGCGTACGAGCAGTACTTC
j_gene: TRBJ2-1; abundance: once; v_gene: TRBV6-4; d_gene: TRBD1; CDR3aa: CASSEPGTGVYEQFF; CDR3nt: TGTGCCAGCAGTGAACCTGGGACAGGGGTATATGAGCAGTTCTTC
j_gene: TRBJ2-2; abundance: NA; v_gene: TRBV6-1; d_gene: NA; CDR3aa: CASSLGGVNTGELFF; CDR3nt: TGTGCCAGCAGTTTAGGAGGGGTCAACACCGGGGAGCTGTTTTTT
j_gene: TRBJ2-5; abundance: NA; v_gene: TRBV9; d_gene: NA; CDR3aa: CASSVGRSQETQYF; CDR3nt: TGTGCCAGCAGCGTAGGACGGAGCCAAGAGACCCAGTACTTC
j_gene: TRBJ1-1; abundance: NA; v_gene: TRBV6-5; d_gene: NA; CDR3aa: CASSYSNRGNTEAFF; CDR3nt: TGTGCCAGCAGTTACTCGAATCGGGGGAACACTGAAGCTTTCTTT
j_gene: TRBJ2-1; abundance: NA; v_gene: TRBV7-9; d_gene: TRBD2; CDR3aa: CASRRLTSGGVF; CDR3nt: TGTGCCAGCAGGCGACTGACTAGCGGGGGGGTCTTC
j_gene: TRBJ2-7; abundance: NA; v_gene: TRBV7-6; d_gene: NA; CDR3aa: CASSLAQSRQYF; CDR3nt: TGTGCCAGCAGCTTAGCCCAAAGCCGGCAGTACTTC
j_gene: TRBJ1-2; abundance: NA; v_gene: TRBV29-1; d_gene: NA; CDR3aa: CSVDRNTGGDGYTF; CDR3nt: TGCAGCGTTGATAGGAACACTGGAGGGGATGGCTACACCTTC
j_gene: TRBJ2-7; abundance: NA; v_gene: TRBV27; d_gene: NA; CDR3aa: CASSLISGSYEQYF; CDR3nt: TGTGCCAGCAGCTTAATCAGCGGCTCCTACGAGCAGTACTTC